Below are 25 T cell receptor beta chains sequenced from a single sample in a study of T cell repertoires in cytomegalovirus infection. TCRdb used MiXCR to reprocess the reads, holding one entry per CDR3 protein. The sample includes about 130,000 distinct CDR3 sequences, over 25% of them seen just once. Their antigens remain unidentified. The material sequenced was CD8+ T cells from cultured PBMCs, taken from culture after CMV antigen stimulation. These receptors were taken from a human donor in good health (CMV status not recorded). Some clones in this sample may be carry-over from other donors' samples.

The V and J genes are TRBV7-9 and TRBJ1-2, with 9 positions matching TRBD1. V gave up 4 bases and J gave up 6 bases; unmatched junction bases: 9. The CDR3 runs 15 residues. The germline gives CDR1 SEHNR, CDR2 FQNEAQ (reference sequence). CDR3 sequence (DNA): TGTGCCAGCAGCTCCTCCACAGGGGGCGCCCATGGCTACACCTTC. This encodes CASSSSTGGAHGYTF.

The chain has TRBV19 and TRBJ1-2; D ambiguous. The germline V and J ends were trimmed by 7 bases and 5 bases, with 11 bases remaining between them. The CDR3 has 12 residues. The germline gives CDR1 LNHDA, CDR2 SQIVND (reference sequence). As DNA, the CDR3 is TGTGCCAGTACCCCGGATCGTTATGGCTACACCTTC. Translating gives CASTPDRYGYTF.

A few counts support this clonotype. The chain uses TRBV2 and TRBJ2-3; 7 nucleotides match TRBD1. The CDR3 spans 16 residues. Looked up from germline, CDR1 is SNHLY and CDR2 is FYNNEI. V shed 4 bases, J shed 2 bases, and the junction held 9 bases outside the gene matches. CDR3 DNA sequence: TGTGCCAGCAGTGCTACGTTAGGGGGCTACACAGATACGCAGTATTTT. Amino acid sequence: CASSATLGGYTDTQYF.

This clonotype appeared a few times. The CDR3 here is CASSAIQVAPNTEAFF. The CDR3, as DNA: TGTGCCAGCAGCGCTATACAGGTTGCCCCGAACACTGAAGCTTTCTTT. The genes are TRBV2 and TRBJ1-1; D is possibly TRBD1 (5 bases). The CDR3 spans 16 residues. Trimming removed 6 bases from V and 1 base from J, with 18 bases in between. Germline V gene data show CDR1 as SNHLY and CDR2 as FYNNEI.

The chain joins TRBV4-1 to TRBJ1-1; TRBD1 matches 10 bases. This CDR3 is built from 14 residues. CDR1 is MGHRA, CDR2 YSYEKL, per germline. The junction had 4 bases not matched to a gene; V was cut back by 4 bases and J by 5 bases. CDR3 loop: CASSPGTGETEAFF. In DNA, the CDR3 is TGCGCCAGCAGCCCGGGGACAGGGGAGACTGAAGCTTTCTTT.

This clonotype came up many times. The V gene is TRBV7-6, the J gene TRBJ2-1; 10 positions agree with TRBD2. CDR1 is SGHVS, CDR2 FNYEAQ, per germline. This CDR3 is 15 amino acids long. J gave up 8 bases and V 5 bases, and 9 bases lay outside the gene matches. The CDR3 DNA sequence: TGTGCCAGCAGCCCGTCCCTGAGCGGGGGGGATGAGCAGTTCTTC. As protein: CASSPSLSGGDEQFF.

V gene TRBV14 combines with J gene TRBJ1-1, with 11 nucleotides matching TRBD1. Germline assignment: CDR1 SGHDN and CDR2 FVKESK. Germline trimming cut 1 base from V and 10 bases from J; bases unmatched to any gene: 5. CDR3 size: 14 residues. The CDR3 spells CASSQVGTGGRAFF. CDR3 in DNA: TGTGCCAGCAGCCAAGTGGGGACAGGGGGAAGAGCTTTCTTT.

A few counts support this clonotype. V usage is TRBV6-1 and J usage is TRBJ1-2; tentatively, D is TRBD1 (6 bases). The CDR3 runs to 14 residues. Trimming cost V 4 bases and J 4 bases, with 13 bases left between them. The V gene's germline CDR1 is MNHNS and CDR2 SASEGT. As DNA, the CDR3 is TGTGCCAGCAGTGCCCTACAGGGTATCTATGGCTACACCTTC. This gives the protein CASSALQGIYGYTF.

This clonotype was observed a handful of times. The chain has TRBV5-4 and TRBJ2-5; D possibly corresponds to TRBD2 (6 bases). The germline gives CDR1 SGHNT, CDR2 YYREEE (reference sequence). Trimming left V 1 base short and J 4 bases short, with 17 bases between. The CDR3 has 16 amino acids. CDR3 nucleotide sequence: TGTGCCAGCAGCTTGTATGGAGGGTCGGGAGTAGAGACCCAGTACTTC. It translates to CASSLYGGSGVETQYF.

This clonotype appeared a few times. CDR3 protein: CASSGQGAVLNTEAFF. The CDR3 nucleotides read TGTGCCAGCTCGGGGCAGGGGGCTGTTTTGAACACTGAAGCTTTCTTT. The rearrangement uses TRBV6-6 and TRBJ1-1; 8 nucleotides agree with TRBD1. The CDR3 covers 16 residues. With V trimmed by 8 bases and J by 0 bases, 11 bases remained unmatched. Looked up from germline, CDR1 is MNHNY and CDR2 is SVGAGI (reference sequence).

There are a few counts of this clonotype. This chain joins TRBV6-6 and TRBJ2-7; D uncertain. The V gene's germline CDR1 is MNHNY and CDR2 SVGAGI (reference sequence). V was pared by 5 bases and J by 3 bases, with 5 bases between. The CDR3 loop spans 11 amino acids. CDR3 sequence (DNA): TGTGCCAGCAGTACGATCTACGAGCAGTACTTC. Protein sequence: CASSTIYEQYF.

The CDR3 reads CASRPGTSGDNEQFF. The CDR3 coding sequence is TGTGCCAGCAGGCCCGGGACTAGCGGGGACAATGAGCAGTTCTTC. This chain joins TRBV6-5 and TRBJ2-1, with 13 bases fitting TRBD2. J was trimmed by 5 bases and V by 6 bases; bases with no gene match: 4. The germline V gene encodes CDR1 MNHEY and CDR2 SVGAGI. There are 15 residues in the CDR3.

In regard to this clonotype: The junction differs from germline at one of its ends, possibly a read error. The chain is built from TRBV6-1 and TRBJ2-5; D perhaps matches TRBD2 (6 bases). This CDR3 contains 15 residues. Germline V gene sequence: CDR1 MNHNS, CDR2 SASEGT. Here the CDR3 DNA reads TGTGCCATCAGTAACTCGGGGGTCCCGGGAGAGACCCAGTACTTC. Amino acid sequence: CAISNSGVPGETQYF.

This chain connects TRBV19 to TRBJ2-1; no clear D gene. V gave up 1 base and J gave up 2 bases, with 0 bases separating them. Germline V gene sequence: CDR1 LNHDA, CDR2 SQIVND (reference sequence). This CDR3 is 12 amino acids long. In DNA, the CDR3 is TGTGCCAGTAGTATAGCCTACAATGAGCAGTTCTTC. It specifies CASSIAYNEQFF.

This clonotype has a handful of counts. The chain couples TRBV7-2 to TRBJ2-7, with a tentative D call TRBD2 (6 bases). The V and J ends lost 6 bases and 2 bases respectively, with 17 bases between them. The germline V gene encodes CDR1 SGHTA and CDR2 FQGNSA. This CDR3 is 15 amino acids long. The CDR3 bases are TGTGCCAGCAGTTCGACCAGGAGCGGGCCCTACGAGCAGTACTTC. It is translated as CASSSTRSGPYEQYF.

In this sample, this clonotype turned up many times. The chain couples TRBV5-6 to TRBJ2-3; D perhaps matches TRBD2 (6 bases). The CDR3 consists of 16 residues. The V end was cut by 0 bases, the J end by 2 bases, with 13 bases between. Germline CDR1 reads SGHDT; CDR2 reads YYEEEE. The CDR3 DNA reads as TGTGCCAGCAGCTTGGGCGTGACTAGTGCCACAGATACGCAGTATTTT. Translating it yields CASSLGVTSATDTQYF.

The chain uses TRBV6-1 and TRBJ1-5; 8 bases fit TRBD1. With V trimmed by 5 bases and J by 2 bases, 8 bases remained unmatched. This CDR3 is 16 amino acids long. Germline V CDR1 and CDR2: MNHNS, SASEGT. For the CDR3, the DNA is TGTGCCAGCAGTCGGGACGACAGGGGACGCAATCAGCCCCAGCATTTT. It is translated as CASSRDDRGRNQPQHF.

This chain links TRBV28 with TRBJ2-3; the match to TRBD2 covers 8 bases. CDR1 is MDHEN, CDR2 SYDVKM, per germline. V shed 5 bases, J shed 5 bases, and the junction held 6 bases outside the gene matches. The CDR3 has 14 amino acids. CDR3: CASSRGGLVDTQYF. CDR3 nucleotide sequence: TGTGCCAGCAGTCGGGGGGGCTTGGTAGATACGCAGTATTTT.

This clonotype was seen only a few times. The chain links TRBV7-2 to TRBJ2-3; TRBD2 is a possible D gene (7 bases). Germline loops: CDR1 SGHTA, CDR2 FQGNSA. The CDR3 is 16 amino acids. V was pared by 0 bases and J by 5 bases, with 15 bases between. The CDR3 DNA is TGTGCCAGCAGCTTAGCGGGGGGGCAGATCGGAGATACGCAGTATTTT. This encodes CASSLAGGQIGDTQYF.

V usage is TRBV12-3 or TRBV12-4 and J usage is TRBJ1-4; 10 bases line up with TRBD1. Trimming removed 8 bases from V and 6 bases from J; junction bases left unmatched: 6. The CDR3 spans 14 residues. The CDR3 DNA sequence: TGTGCCAGCCATACCGGGACAGGGGATGAAAAACTGTTTTTT. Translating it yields CASHTGTGDEKLFF.

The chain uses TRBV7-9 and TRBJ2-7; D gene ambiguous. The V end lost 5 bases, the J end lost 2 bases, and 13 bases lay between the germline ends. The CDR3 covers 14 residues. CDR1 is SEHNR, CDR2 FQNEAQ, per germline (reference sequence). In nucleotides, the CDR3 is TGTGCCAGCAGCCCAAGTCGAATCCCCTACGAGCAGTACTTC. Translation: CASSPSRIPYEQYF.

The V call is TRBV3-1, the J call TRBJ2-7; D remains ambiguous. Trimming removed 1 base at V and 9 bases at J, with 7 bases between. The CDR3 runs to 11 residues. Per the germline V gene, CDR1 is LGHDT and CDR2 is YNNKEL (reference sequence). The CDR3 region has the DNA TGTGCCAGCAGCCAAGGCATGGTGCAGTACTTC. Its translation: CASSQGMVQYF.

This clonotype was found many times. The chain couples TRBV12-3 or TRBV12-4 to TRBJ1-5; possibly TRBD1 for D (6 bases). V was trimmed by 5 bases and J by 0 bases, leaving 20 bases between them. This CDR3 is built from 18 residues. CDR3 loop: CASSPRSLLQGSNQPQHF. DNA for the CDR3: TGTGCCAGCAGTCCCCGCTCTTTACTACAGGGTAGCAATCAGCCCCAGCATTTT.

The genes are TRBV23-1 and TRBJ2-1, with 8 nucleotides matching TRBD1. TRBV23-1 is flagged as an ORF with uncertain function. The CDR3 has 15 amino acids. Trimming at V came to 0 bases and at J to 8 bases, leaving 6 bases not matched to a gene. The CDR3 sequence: CASSQSTQGVDEQFF. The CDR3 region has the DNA TGCGCCAGCAGTCAATCGACACAGGGGGTGGATGAGCAGTTCTTC.

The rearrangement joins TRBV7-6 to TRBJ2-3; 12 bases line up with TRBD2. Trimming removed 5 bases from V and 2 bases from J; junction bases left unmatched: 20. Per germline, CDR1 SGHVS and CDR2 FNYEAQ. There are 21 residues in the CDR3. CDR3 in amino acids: CASSPWDLAGGLVALTDTQYF. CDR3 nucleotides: TGTGCCAGCAGCCCCTGGGACCTAGCGGGGGGGCTGGTCGCCCTCACAGATACGCAGTATTTT. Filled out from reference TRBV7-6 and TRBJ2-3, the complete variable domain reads GAGVSQSPRYKVTKRGQDVALRCDPISGHVSLYWYRQALGQGPEFLTYFNYEAQQDKSGLPNDRFSAERPEGSISTLTIQRTEQRDSAMYRCASSPWDLAGGLVALTDTQYFGPGTRLTVL.